This passage covers 31 T cell receptor beta chains from one sample sequenced in a study of blood T cell repertoires in COVID-19. Data came from immunoSEQ multiplex PCR; TCRdb stores just in-frame clones and leaves some out. The table lists 200,000 to 250,000 clones, approximately 86% of them singletons. Sequenced input: peripheral blood. These receptors were taken from a woman older than 75 with active or convalescent COVID-19.

CDR3 coding DNA: TGTGCCAGTATCAGGGATGCCGGAAACACCATATATTTT. It is translated as CASIRDAGNTIYF. V usage is TRBV6-6 and J usage is TRBJ1-3; possible D gene TRBD1, 5 bases. Germline V gene sequence: CDR1 MNHNY, CDR2 SVGAGI (reference sequence). This CDR3 is 13 amino acids long. The V and J ends lost 9 bases and 4 bases respectively, with 13 bases between them.

The chain has TRBV2 and TRBJ1-1, with 8 bases aligning to TRBD1. Germline V CDR1 and CDR2: SNHLY, FYNNEI. Unmatched junction bases numbered 9, after V lost 9 bases and J lost 6 bases. The CDR3 has 13 residues. CDR3 nucleotides: TGTGCCAGTAACCGGGACAGGAGCTCTGAAGCTTTCTTT. Protein sequence: CASNRDRSSEAFF.

The chain joins TRBV3-1 (or the pseudogene TRBV3-2) to TRBJ2-7; 8 bases agree with TRBD2. CDR1 LGHDT and CDR2 YNNKEL come from the germline V gene (reference sequence). This CDR3 contains 15 residues. Losses at the gene ends were 3 bases for V and 3 bases for J; bases not matched to a gene: 7. CDR3 protein: CASSHVSGLVYEQYF. CDR3 DNA: TGTGCCAGCAGCCATGTCTCGGGACTAGTCTACGAGCAGTACTTC.

The table lists this clone with a count of one. The chain joins TRBV5-1 to TRBJ1-6; 10 positions match TRBD1. This CDR3 has 16 residues. V trimming: 5 bases; J trimming: 11 bases; junction bases outside the gene matches: 13. The germline V gene encodes CDR1 SGHRS and CDR2 YFSETQ. CDR3 amino acids: CASSLLTGGYSAPLHF. Here the CDR3 DNA reads TGCGCCAGCAGTCTTCTGACAGGGGGCTATAGCGCACCCCTCCACTTT.

The chain combines TRBV7-9 with TRBJ1-1; 9 bases line up with TRBD1. This CDR3 region has 14 residues. Germline V gene lookup returns CDR1 SEHNR and CDR2 FQNEAQ (reference sequence). With 5 bases clipped from V and 6 bases from J, the junction kept 7 bases outside the gene matches. The CDR3 nucleotides read TGTGCCAGCAGCGTAGGGACAGGGCACGCTGAAGCTTTCTTT. It translates to CASSVGTGHAEAFF.

This clone was counted at least ten times. The chain employs TRBV2 and TRBJ2-3; 7 nucleotides align to TRBD2. CDR3 length: 14 amino acids. Trimming took 10 bases from V and 4 from J; bases not matched to a gene: 11. Germline-derived CDR1 and CDR2 are SNHLY and FYNNEI. CDR3 region: CAMRGTESPDTQYF. CDR3 in DNA: TGTGCCATGCGGGGGACCGAATCCCCAGATACGCAGTATTTT.

V usage is TRBV10-2 and J usage is TRBJ2-1; no definite D call. This CDR3 is built from 11 residues. Germline V gene sequence: CDR1 WSHSY, CDR2 SAAADI. V was cut by 3 bases and J by 10 bases, with 7 bases left in between. The CDR3 spells CASSELIEQFF. CDR3 sequence (DNA): TGCGCCAGCAGTGAATTAATAGAGCAGTTCTTC.

The chain recombines TRBV5-1 with TRBJ1-5; D is unclear. The length of the CDR3 is 14 residues. CDR1 SGHRS and CDR2 YFSETQ come from the germline V gene. Trimming stripped 4 bases from V and 5 bases from J, with 13 bases between. As DNA, the CDR3 is TGCGCCAGCAGCCCGGAGGGCGGGCATCAGCCCCAGCATTTT. Protein product: CASSPEGGHQPQHF.

The rearrangement links TRBV6-5 to TRBJ1-1; no clear D. The V end lost 2 bases, the J end lost 6 bases, and 7 bases lay between the germline ends. Germline V gene sequence: CDR1 MNHEY, CDR2 SVGAGI. This CDR3 contains 12 residues. The CDR3 DNA is TGTGCCAGCAGTTACCCCGAGGCTGAAGCTTTCTTT. The encoded protein is CASSYPEAEAFF.

The rearrangement uses TRBV19 and TRBJ2-2, with 7 bases matching TRBD2. In germline, CDR1 is LNHDA, CDR2 SQIVND (reference sequence). After removal of 5 bases from V and 4 bases from J, the junction contained 4 bases not matched to a gene. The length of the CDR3 is 14 residues. CDR3 region: CASSVGGSTGELFF. The DNA of the CDR3 is TGTGCCAGTAGTGTGGGGGGGAGCACCGGGGAGCTGTTTTTT.

The chain uses TRBV6-1 and TRBJ1-1; 8 bases align to TRBD1. The germline V gene encodes CDR1 MNHNS and CDR2 SASEGT. V lost 2 bases, J lost 11 bases, and 7 bases stayed unmatched. The CDR3 spans 13 residues. Here the CDR3 DNA reads TGTGCCAGCAGTGAACAGGGGGCCGGTGGGGCTTTCTTT. This sequence encodes CASSEQGAGGAFF.

The rearrangement joins TRBV7-2 to TRBJ1-5; 9 nucleotides align to TRBD1. The CDR3 is 19 residues long. The J segment lost 0 bases and the V segment lost 1 base, leaving 10 bases of the junction unmatched. Germline assignment: CDR1 SGHTA and CDR2 FQGNSA. The CDR3 nucleotides are TGTGCCAGCAGCTTAGGAGCGGACAGGGGCATCTATAGCAATCAGCCCCAGCATTTT. Encoded protein: CASSLGADRGIYSNQPQHF.

The chain has TRBV28 and TRBJ1-4, with TRBD1 matching 9 bases. CDR3 length: 14 residues. V lost 8 bases, J lost 8 bases, and 9 bases stayed unmatched. Looked up from germline, CDR1 is MDHEN and CDR2 is SYDVKM. The DNA of the CDR3 is TGTGCCAGCGGGGGGACAGGGATTATAGAAAAACTGTTTTTT. This codes for CASGGTGIIEKLFF.

The gene calls are TRBV28 and TRBJ2-1; D gene unclear. The CDR3 covers 16 residues. In germline, CDR1 is MDHEN, CDR2 SYDVKM. Trimming shortened V by 2 bases and J by 0 bases, and 11 bases separated the two germline ends. The chain's CDR3 is CASSLIGPSSYNEQFF. CDR3 DNA: TGTGCCAGCAGTTTAATCGGTCCGAGCTCCTACAATGAGCAGTTCTTC.

The chain is built from TRBV5-1 and TRBJ1-2; TRBD1 matches 9 bases. Germline V gene data show CDR1 as SGHRS and CDR2 as YFSETQ. There are 16 residues in the CDR3. The trim removed 4 bases at V and 1 base at J, leaving 8 bases unmatched. The CDR3 region is CASSIGTGPYNYGYTF. The CDR3 region has the DNA TGCGCCAGCAGCATCGGGACAGGGCCTTATAACTATGGCTACACCTTC. The full variable domain, rest sourced from reference TRBV5-1 and TRBJ1-2, is KAGVTQTPRYLIKTRGQQVTLSCSPISGHRSVSWYQQTPGQGLQFLFEYFSETQRNKGNFPGRFSGRQFSNSRSEMNVSTLELGDSALYLCASSIGTGPYNYGYTFGSGTRLTVV.

The rearrangement joins TRBV13 to TRBJ1-5; 8 bases map to TRBD1. The germline CDR1 and CDR2 sequences are PRHDT and FYEKMQ (reference sequence). The CDR3 length is 15 residues. V gave up 0 bases and J gave up 6 bases; unmatched junction bases: 4. CDR3: CASSLGRGRGQPQHF. The CDR3 DNA follows: TGTGCCAGCAGCTTAGGCAGGGGGCGCGGTCAGCCCCAGCATTTT.

The rearrangement joins TRBV4-2 to TRBJ2-7; D call uncertain. This CDR3 contains 15 residues. V lost 0 bases to trimming and J lost 3 bases, with 12 bases between them. The germline CDR1 and CDR2 sequences are LGHNA and YNFKEQ. CDR3 residues: CASSQDGSPYYEQYF. The DNA of the CDR3 is TGTGCCAGCAGCCAAGATGGTAGCCCCTACTACGAGCAGTACTTC.

This sequence joins TRBV5-1 and TRBJ1-3; the D is unclear. Trimming took 0 bases from V and 0 from J, leaving 7 bases between them. The CDR3 has 15 amino acids. The germline V gene has CDR1 SGHRS and CDR2 YFSETQ. The CDR3 protein is CASSLGTASGNTIYF. In nucleotides, the CDR3 is TGCGCCAGCAGCTTGGGTACAGCCTCTGGAAACACCATATATTTT.

The rearrangement uses TRBV27 and TRBJ2-7; D might be TRBD1 (7 bases). This CDR3 contains 15 residues. Germline V gene sequence: CDR1 MNHEY, CDR2 SMNVEV (reference sequence). The V gene lost 6 bases and the J gene lost 0 bases, with 15 bases spanning the gap. This CDR3 is CASRLDRTISYEQYF. Here the CDR3 DNA reads TGTGCCAGCAGACTGGACAGGACTATCTCCTACGAGCAGTACTTC.

This clone was seen a handful of times. The chain carries TRBV7-9 and TRBJ1-2; D is undetermined. The CDR3 is 16 amino acids. Trimming stripped 1 base from V and 6 bases from J, with 18 bases between. From germline, CDR1 is SEHNR and CDR2 FQNEAQ (reference sequence). The CDR3 is CASSLGNSGGSDGYTF. The CDR3 DNA sequence: TGTGCCAGCAGCTTAGGGAACTCAGGAGGAAGTGATGGCTACACCTTC.

This chain joins TRBV3-1 (or the pseudogene TRBV3-2) and TRBJ2-2; a possible D gene is TRBD2 (6 bases). This CDR3 is 15 amino acids long. V was clipped by 6 bases and J by 4 bases, with 15 bases between them. CDR1 and CDR2 (germline): LGHDT, YNNKEL (reference sequence). This CDR3 is CASSPRLVATGELFF. In DNA, the CDR3 is TGTGCCAGCAGTCCCAGACTAGTGGCCACCGGGGAGCTGTTTTTT.

This chain links TRBV20-1 with TRBJ2-3, with D hard to call. The germline gives CDR1 DFQATT, CDR2 SNEGSKA (reference sequence). The ends were cut back, 4 bases at V and 3 bases at J, with 5 bases in the middle. The CDR3 spans 11 residues. This CDR3 is CSATRTDTQYF. The CDR3, as DNA: TGCAGTGCTACGAGGACAGATACGCAGTATTTT.

The chain couples TRBV18 to TRBJ2-3; 10 nucleotides line up with TRBD1. The CDR3 length is 17 residues. The germline V gene has CDR1 KGHSH and CDR2 LQKENI. Trimming cost V 0 bases and J 2 bases; bases outside gene matches: 5. The CDR3: CASSPPLGQGITDTQYF. In nucleotides, the CDR3 is TGTGCCAGCTCACCACCCCTGGGACAGGGGATCACAGATACGCAGTATTTT. Full variable domain (outside the CDR3, taken from reference TRBV18 and TRBJ2-3): NAGVMQNPRHLVRRRGQEARLRCSPMKGHSHVYWYRQLPEEGLKFMVYLQKENIIDESGMPKERFSAEFPKEGPSILRIQQVVRGDSAAYFCASSPPLGQGITDTQYFGPGTRLTVL.

The chain combines TRBV27 with TRBJ1-5, with 8 bases fitting TRBD1. V was clipped by 6 bases and J by 8 bases; unmatched bases: 12. CDR3 size: 15 residues. Germline CDR1 MNHEY, CDR2 SMNVEV (reference sequence). The CDR3 coding sequence is TGTGCCAGCAGAAGGCTCGGGACAGGTCACAAGCCCCAGCATTTT. Its translation: CASRRLGTGHKPQHF.

J is TRBJ2-3 and V is TRBV10-1; no reliable D call. Trimming took off 5 bases at V and 0 bases at J, with 3 bases between the two ends. Germline loops: CDR1 WNHNN, CDR2 SYGVQD (reference sequence). CDR3 size: 12 residues. The CDR3 spells CASSRSTDTQYF. Written as DNA, the CDR3 is TGCGCCAGCAGTCGTAGCACAGATACGCAGTATTTT.

V usage is TRBV6-5 and J usage is TRBJ1-5; 8 nucleotides agree with TRBD1. Trimming took 4 bases from V and 3 from J; bases not matched to a gene: 5. The CDR3 loop spans 15 amino acids. The germline CDR1 and CDR2 sequences are MNHEY and SVGAGI. The CDR3 nucleotides are TGTGCCAGCAGTTCTGGACAGGGCCTCAATCAGCCCCAGCATTTT. It is translated as CASSSGQGLNQPQHF.

This clone showed up just a few times. The chain joins TRBV28 to TRBJ2-2; TRBD1 matches at 8 bases. This CDR3 has 15 residues. Germline V gene sequence: CDR1 MDHEN, CDR2 SYDVKM. The V gene end was trimmed by 3 bases and the J gene end by 5 bases; junction bases not matched to a gene: 5. CDR3 DNA: TGTGCCAGCAGTTTGGACAGGGCAAAAACCGGGGAGCTGTTTTTT. Translated, it gives CASSLDRAKTGELFF.

This chain connects TRBV5-1 to TRBJ1-2; D not certain. Trimming left V 4 bases short and J 3 bases short, with 19 bases between. Germline CDR1 and CDR2: SGHRS and YFSETQ. The CDR3 is 16 residues long. CDR3 DNA sequence: TGCGCCAGCAGCCCCTCGAGAGGCCGAGGAGACTATGGCTACACCTTC. Residues: CASSPSRGRGDYGYTF.

The V gene is TRBV10-3, the J gene TRBJ1-1, with 8 bases aligning to TRBD1. This CDR3 comprises 16 residues. CDR1 and CDR2 (germline): ENHRY, SYGVKD. Trimming took 4 bases from V and 0 from J; bases not matched to a gene: 7. The CDR3 DNA sequence: TGTGCCATCAGTGCCCCGGGGACAGGAATGAACACTGAAGCTTTCTTT. It codes for CAISAPGTGMNTEAFF.

This rearrangement joins TRBV21-1 to TRBJ1-2; TRBD1 is the table's D call, not checked against the DNA. TRBV21-1 is recorded as a pseudogene. The CDR3 has 12 amino acids. For the CDR3, the DNA is TGTGCCAGCGCAAATGGCATTTATGGCTACACCTTC. As protein: CASANGIYGYTF.

This chain joins TRBV6-5 and TRBJ1-6, with a tentative D call TRBD1 (5 bases). The CDR3 is made up of 13 amino acids. V dropped 0 bases and J dropped 9 bases, with 6 bases sitting between them. Germline V gene data show CDR1 as MNHEY and CDR2 as SVGAGI. The CDR3 DNA reads TGTGCCAGCAGTTACTCTAGGGGTTCACCCCTCCACTTT. Translation: CASSYSRGSPLHF.